The 15 T cell receptor beta chains below were found in one sample sequenced in a study of identical twins. TCRdb recomputed calls from the 5' RACE reads with MiXCR, one row per CDR3 protein. The table shows a few hundred thousand distinct CDR3 sequences, with around an eighth occurring only once. The same specimen was also included in a second study, on yellow fever vaccine responses in identical twins.

Sequencing was done on a sample of CD8+ T cells sorted from blood. All receptors derive from a woman between 18 and 29 years old in good health.

The chain carries TRBV28 and TRBJ2-7; D gene uncertain. Trimming pared 6 bases from V and 0 bases from J, leaving 9 bases between. The V gene's germline CDR1 is MDHEN and CDR2 SYDVKM. This CDR3 comprises 13 residues. CDR3 bases: TGTGCCAGCAGGCCAATGAGCTCCTACGAGCAGTACTTC. This codes for CASRPMSSYEQYF.

V usage is TRBV5-6 and J usage is TRBJ2-7; the D gene is possibly TRBD2 (5 bases). V gave up 1 base and J gave up 0 bases, with 8 bases separating them. This CDR3 region has 14 residues. Germline CDR1 and CDR2: SGHDT and YYEEEE. CDR3: CASSLSGSSYEQYV. The CDR3 region has the DNA TGTGCCAGCAGCTTGTCGGGGAGCTCCTACGAGCAGTACGTC.

The CDR3 here is CASSLVENSLTDTQYF. CDR3 nucleotides: TGTGCCAGCAGCTTAGTAGAGAACAGCCTCACAGATACGCAGTATTTT. The rearrangement links TRBV11-2 to TRBJ2-3, with D unresolved. From germline, CDR1 is SGHAT and CDR2 FQNNGV. The CDR3 sequence is 16 residues long. Trimming removed 1 base at V and 2 bases at J, with 13 bases between.

This clonotype was seen at least ten times. The rearrangement links TRBV4-1 to TRBJ2-1; D call uncertain. V was pared by 0 bases and J by 0 bases, with 9 bases between. There are 16 residues in the CDR3. Germline V gene sequence: CDR1 MGHRA, CDR2 YSYEKL. The DNA of the CDR3 is TGCGCCAGCAGCCAAGATGAGTATATCTCCTACAATGAGCAGTTCTTC. Amino acids: CASSQDEYISYNEQFF.

This chain connects TRBV28 to TRBJ1-2; 8 nucleotides align to TRBD1. V lost 9 bases to trimming and J lost 6 bases; unmatched junction nucleotides: 9. CDR3 length equals 13 residues. Germline V gene lookup returns CDR1 MDHEN and CDR2 SYDVKM. The CDR3 loop is CASMTGDYHGYTF. The CDR3 nucleotides read TGTGCCAGTATGACAGGGGACTACCATGGCTACACCTTC.

This clonotype was detected only a few times. The chain joins TRBV10-2 to TRBJ2-7; D possibly uses TRBD1 or TRBD2 (5 bases each). Trimming took 6 bases from V and 3 from J, leaving 9 bases between them. CDR3 length: 12 residues. The germline V gene encodes CDR1 WSHSY and CDR2 SAAADI. DNA for the CDR3: TGCGCCAGCAGGAGGGGCTTCTACGAGCAGTACTTC. Amino acids: CASRRGFYEQYF.

This rearrangement joins TRBV15 to TRBJ2-7; D remains unclear. In germline, CDR1 is LNHNV, CDR2 YYDKDF (reference sequence). The CDR3 spans 13 residues. V was shortened by 4 bases and J by 1 base, with 8 bases between the two germline ends. The CDR3 DNA reads as TGTGCCACCAGCAAAGTACCTTCCTACGAGCAGTACTTC. Encoded protein: CATSKVPSYEQYF.

The sample holds a few counts of this clonotype. The genes are TRBV28 and TRBJ1-1; 12 bases line up with TRBD1. Trimming took 5 bases from V and 1 from J; bases not matched to a gene: 5. CDR3 length: 16 amino acids. Germline CDR1 MDHEN, CDR2 SYDVKM. CDR3 nucleotides: TGTGCCAGCAGTACGGGACAGGGGGCGCCGAACACTGAAGCTTTCTTT. Protein: CASSTGQGAPNTEAFF. The variable domain in full, completed from reference TRBV28 and TRBJ1-1, reads DVKVTQSSRYLVKRTGEKVFLECVQDMDHENMFWYRQDPGLGLRLIYFSYDVKMKEKGDIPEGYSVSREKKERFSLILESASTNQTSMYLCASSTGQGAPNTEAFFGQGTRLTVV.

This clonotype has a count of ten or more. V is TRBV4-2 and J is TRBJ2-6; D remains ambiguous. The CDR3 is made up of 16 amino acids. The germline V gene encodes CDR1 LGHNA and CDR2 YNFKEQ. Trimming pared 0 bases from V and 1 base from J, leaving 7 bases between. CDR3 protein: CASSQDDTSGANVLTF. In DNA, the CDR3 is TGTGCCAGCAGCCAAGATGATACTTCTGGGGCCAACGTCCTGACTTTC.

J is TRBJ2-5 and V is TRBV5-6, with 10 nucleotides matching TRBD2. Germline CDR1 is SGHDT and CDR2 is YYEEEE. The CDR3 runs to 17 residues. With V trimmed by 2 bases and J by 0 bases, 7 bases remained unmatched. CDR3 protein: CASSLGLAGDHQETQYF. CDR3 nucleotide sequence: TGTGCCAGCAGCTTAGGGCTAGCGGGGGACCACCAAGAGACCCAGTACTTC.

This clonotype was observed many times. The genes are TRBV28 and TRBJ2-5; 7 nucleotides agree with TRBD1. The germline gives CDR1 MDHEN, CDR2 SYDVKM. The V and J ends lost 5 bases and 3 bases, in that order; junction bases with no gene match: 9. The CDR3 extends over 15 amino acids. CDR3 sequence: CASSQFGDSKETQYF. Written as DNA, the CDR3 is TGTGCCAGCAGTCAATTCGGGGACAGTAAAGAGACCCAGTACTTC. The complete variable domain, with remaining parts taken from reference TRBV28 and TRBJ2-5, reads DVKVTQSSRYLVKRTGEKVFLECVQDMDHENMFWYRQDPGLGLRLIYFSYDVKMKEKGDIPEGYSVSREKKERFSLILESASTNQTSMYLCASSQFGDSKETQYFGPGTRLLVL.

This clonotype appeared many times. CDR3 in DNA: TGTGCCAGCAGCTTACAGGGGGCCTCCACAGATACGCAGTATTTT. Protein: CASSLQGASTDTQYF. The rearrangement uses TRBV13 and TRBJ2-3, with 8 bases lining up with TRBD1. Germline V gives CDR1 PRHDT, CDR2 FYEKMQ (reference sequence). The CDR3 contains 15 residues. The V segment lost 2 bases and the J segment 2 bases; nucleotides outside the gene matches: 3.

The J gene is TRBJ2-2, the V gene TRBV5-1; 12 bases line up with TRBD1. This CDR3 is built from 17 residues. V dropped 4 bases and J dropped 7; count of bases not matched to a gene: 11. CDR1 is SGHRS, CDR2 YFSETQ, per germline. As DNA, the CDR3 is TGCGCCAGCAGCAAATACGGGACAGGGGGCAATGACGGGGAGCTGTTTTTT. Amino acid sequence: CASSKYGTGGNDGELFF.

This clonotype was seen a few times. The V call is TRBV20-1, the J call TRBJ2-1; D gene unclear. Trimming removed 4 bases from V and 6 bases from J, with 16 bases in between. CDR3 size: 14 residues. Germline loops: CDR1 DFQATT, CDR2 SNEGSKA (reference sequence). CDR3 nucleotide sequence: TGCAGTGCTAATTCCCTGGACCAGGTCAATGAGCAGTTCTTC. Translating it yields CSANSLDQVNEQFF.

The chain combines TRBV5-6 with TRBJ1-5; D remains ambiguous. The CDR3 sequence is 12 residues long. Germline V lookup: CDR1 SGHDT, CDR2 YYEEEE. V gave up 0 bases and J gave up 10 bases, with 8 bases separating them. Here the CDR3 reads CASSLGVGPQHF. CDR3 DNA: TGTGCCAGCAGCTTGGGTGTGGGTCCCCAGCATTTT.